The clone carrying this T cell receptor beta chain was detected a few times. The antigen is undetermined. The data originate from a study of T cells in Graves' hyperthyroidism and ophthalmopathy. Using RNA transcripts as the source, TCR beta CDR3 regions were amplified. TCR CDR3 regions were first amplified by RT-PCR with HTBI primers. TCRdb redid the calling of the multiplex PCR reads with MiXCR, one entry per CDR3 protein. The sample has over 650,000 distinct CDR3 sequences, nearly 45% seen once; the top ten hold roughly 7.2%. Study findings and constraints: The model forecast ophthalmopathy, anticipating it by a median roughly 6.5 months before onset. Blood samples included most of the expanded thyroid clonotypes exceeding 0.001.

This receptor was taken from an adult man with Graves' disease, either hyperthyroidism or ophthalmopathy (not recorded which). Sequencing was carried out using peripheral blood or thyroid tissue (not recorded which).

CDR3 sequence reads: CASSSDRGPYEQYF. The CDR3 nucleotides read TGTGCCAGCAGCTCCGACAGGGGCCCCTACGAGCAGTACTTC. The chain links TRBV7-2 to TRBJ2-7, with TRBD1 identical over 8 bases. V gave up 4 bases and J gave up 2 bases; unmatched junction bases: 4. Germline V gives CDR1 SGHTA, CDR2 FQGNSA. This CDR3 spans 14 amino acids.